A single sample gave rise to the 32 T cell receptor beta chains below, sequenced in a study of cytomegalovirus exposure and HLA in healthy donors. PCR used 60 Vbeta primers and 13 Jbeta primers. Clones were sequenced by immunoSEQ multiplex PCR, and TCRdb holds only the in-frame ones, with some missing. The repertoire holds about 210,000 clones, with about 76% as singletons. The sequencing input was PBMCs. Source of these receptors: a male donor in good health and CMV-seropositive.

The genes are TRBV5-4 and TRBJ2-5, with 9 bases fitting TRBD2. Judging by the DNA end, TRBJ2-7 fits better; the J call may be wrong. Germline-derived CDR1 and CDR2 are SGHNT and YYREEE (reference sequence). The CDR3 is 16 residues long. CDR3 region: CASSSIGPAGGYEQYF. The CDR3 nucleotides read TGTGCCAGCAGCTCGATAGGCCCAGCGGGGGGCTACGAGCAGTACTTC.

This clone has just a few counts. This sequence joins TRBV10-3 and TRBJ2-1; tentative D call: TRBD1 (6 bases). Germline CDR1 is ENHRY and CDR2 is SYGVKD. The CDR3 loop spans 15 amino acids. V was cut by 3 bases and J by 8 bases, with 17 bases left in between. CDR3 bases: TGTGCCATCAGTGATAGCCAAAAACAGGGATATGAGCAGTTCTTC. Its translation is CAISDSQKQGYEQFF.

The gene calls are TRBV7-8 and TRBJ1-4; a weak D match, TRBD1 (5 bases). This CDR3 region has 17 residues. V gave up 1 base and J gave up 4 bases, with 16 bases separating them. From germline, CDR1 is SGHVS and CDR2 FQNEAQ. CDR3 residues: CASSLVSVSGFNEKLFF. DNA of the CDR3: TGTGCCAGCAGCTTAGTATCCGTTTCAGGGTTTAATGAAAAACTGTTTTTT.

This chain uses TRBV5-1 with TRBJ2-2; D is perhaps TRBD2 (5 bases). Germline V gives CDR1 SGHRS, CDR2 YFSETQ. CDR3 size: 15 residues. Trimming took off 4 bases at V and 4 bases at J, with 14 bases between the two ends. CDR3 sequence (DNA): TGCGCCAGCAGCCCGGAGGCCACCTCCACCGGGGAGCTGTTTTTT. This sequence encodes CASSPEATSTGELFF.

The genes are TRBV6-6 and TRBJ1-1; no reliable D call. V was shortened by 7 bases and J by 4 bases, with 16 bases between the two germline ends. Germline CDR1 MNHNY, CDR2 SVGAGI (reference sequence). The CDR3 has 14 residues. The CDR3 reads CASTHRAEGTEAFF. For the CDR3, the DNA is TGTGCCAGCACACACCGGGCGGAGGGCACTGAAGCTTTCTTT.

This chain uses TRBV9 with TRBJ1-3, with D possibly TRBD1 on 5 matching bases. V lost 0 bases to trimming and J lost 2 bases, with 12 bases between them. The CDR3 is 16 amino acids. The germline V gene has CDR1 SGDLS and CDR2 YYNGEE. The CDR3 here is CASSVEGRGAGNTIYF. The CDR3, as DNA: TGTGCCAGCAGCGTAGAGGGACGGGGGGCTGGAAACACCATATATTTT.

The chain is built from TRBV13 and TRBJ2-5; TRBD2 matches 9 bases. This CDR3 has 15 residues. The junction had 8 bases not matched to a gene; V was cut back by 5 bases and J by 4 bases. From germline, CDR1 is PRHDT and CDR2 FYEKMQ (reference sequence). CDR3 residues: CASSGRAGGGETQYF. CDR3 nucleotide sequence: TGTGCCAGCAGCGGAAGAGCGGGAGGCGGAGAGACCCAGTACTTC. Looking up the rest from reference TRBV13 and TRBJ2-5 gives the full variable domain: AAGVIQSPRHLIKEKRETATLKCYPIPRHDTVYWYQQGPGQDPQFLISFYEKMQSDKGSIPDRFSAQQFSDYHSELNMSSLELGDSALYFCASSGRAGGGETQYFGPGTRLLVL.

This chain joins TRBV18 and TRBJ1-1, with 7 bases aligning to TRBD1. V was pared by 8 bases and J by 5 bases, with 5 bases of the junction left unmatched. Germline CDR1 is KGHSH and CDR2 is LQKENI. The CDR3 loop spans 12 amino acids. CDR3 nucleotides: TGTGCCAGCCAAACAGGGGTTACTGAAGCTTTCTTT. It is translated as CASQTGVTEAFF.

In the case of this clone: Mismatch with germline at one junction end may stem from a read error. V usage is TRBV7-9 and J usage is TRBJ2-7; no reliable D call. Germline V lookup: CDR1 SEHNR, CDR2 FQNEAQ (reference sequence). The CDR3 is 11 amino acids. The CDR3 nucleotides are TGTTCCAGCACCAGAACATACGAGCAGTACTTC. It yields the protein CSSTRTYEQYF. The entire variable domain, with the rest obtained from reference TRBV7-9 and TRBJ2-7, is as follows: DTGVSQNPRHKITKRGQNVTFRCDPISEHNRLYWYRQTLGQGPEFLTYFQNEAQLEKSRLLSDRFSAERPKGSFSTLEIQRTEQGDSAMYLCSSTRTYEQYFGPGTRLTVT.

This rearrangement joins TRBV9 to TRBJ2-3; 12 bases are a match to TRBD2. The ends lost 4 bases at V and 5 bases at J; junction bases unmatched: 8. This CDR3 is 16 amino acids long. Germline CDR1 and CDR2: SGDLS and YYNGEE. CDR3 nucleotide sequence: TGTGCCAGCAGCTCCCGACTAGCGGGGGCCTTAGATACGCAGTATTTT. Residues: CASSSRLAGALDTQYF.

This chain links TRBV27 with TRBJ1-6; D is unresolved. V lost 4 bases and J lost 8, with 9 bases in between. Germline values: CDR1 MNHEY, CDR2 SMNVEV (reference sequence). This CDR3 has 13 amino acids. CDR3 nucleotides: TGTGCCAGCAGTTGGCGGGCTCATTCACCCCTCCACTTT. Protein product: CASSWRAHSPLHF.

V is TRBV4-1 and J is TRBJ1-5, with D uncertain. CDR3 length: 17 residues. CDR1 and CDR2 (germline): MGHRA, YSYEKL. The V end lost 0 bases, the J end lost 2 bases, and 14 bases lay between the germline ends. CDR3 residues: CASSQDLGERGNQPQHF. DNA for the CDR3: TGCGCCAGCAGCCAAGATCTCGGGGAACGTGGCAATCAGCCCCAGCATTTT.

The rearrangement uses TRBV9 and TRBJ2-7, with a weak D call TRBD2 (7 bases). Germline V gene sequence: CDR1 SGDLS, CDR2 YYNGEE. V dropped 1 base and J dropped 3 bases, with 8 bases sitting between them. This CDR3 is 13 amino acids long. CDR3 protein: CASSVRGGYEQYF. The CDR3 DNA reads as TGTGCCAGCAGCGTAAGGGGGGGCTACGAGCAGTACTTC.

V is TRBV6-5 and J is TRBJ2-5, with 9 nucleotides matching TRBD2. Per the germline V gene, CDR1 is MNHEY and CDR2 is SVGAGI. The CDR3 consists of 15 residues. V was pared by 6 bases and J by 6 bases, with 11 bases of the junction left unmatched. The CDR3 loop is CASSQRGLARKTQYF. The CDR3 coding sequence is TGTGCCAGCAGCCAGCGGGGACTAGCCCGGAAGACCCAGTACTTC.

The V call is TRBV5-1, the J call TRBJ2-4; D may be TRBD1 (5 bases). This CDR3 is built from 13 residues. Trimming cost V 0 bases and J 8 bases, with 9 bases left between them. Germline-derived CDR1 and CDR2 are SGHRS and YFSETQ. The CDR3 protein is CASSLGGRDIQYF. In nucleotides, the CDR3 is TGCGCCAGCAGCTTGGGGGGCAGAGACATTCAGTACTTC.

This clone showed up just a few times. This rearrangement joins TRBV5-6 to TRBJ2-7, with TRBD2 identical over 10 bases. The CDR3 runs to 17 residues. Germline CDR1 reads SGHDT; CDR2 reads YYEEEE. V lost 4 bases, J lost 9 bases, and 19 bases stayed unmatched. The CDR3 is CASSIPGLARTGSVQYF. CDR3 nucleotide sequence: TGTGCCAGCAGCATACCGGGACTAGCGCGAACCGGAAGCGTGCAGTACTTC.

The chain recombines TRBV29-1 with TRBJ2-7; TRBD1 agrees at 9 bases. Germline V CDR1 and CDR2: SQVTM, ANQGSEA. V trimming: 4 bases; J trimming: 4 bases; junction bases outside the gene matches: 5. The length of the CDR3 is 13 residues. CDR3 sequence (DNA): TGCAGCGTTGGGACAGGGGTGATGTACGAGCAGTACTTC. This sequence encodes CSVGTGVMYEQYF.

The chain employs TRBV28 and TRBJ2-2; 8 nucleotides match TRBD2. V dropped 5 bases and J dropped 7; count of bases not matched to a gene: 6. Germline V lookup: CDR1 MDHEN, CDR2 SYDVKM. The CDR3 has 14 residues. The CDR3 region is CASSISGISGELFF. The DNA of the CDR3 is TGTGCCAGCAGTATTAGCGGGATTAGCGGGGAGCTGTTTTTT.

This clone was seen a handful of times. This sequence joins TRBV4-3 and TRBJ2-7; 8 bases map to TRBD1. The V segment lost 4 bases and the J segment 3 bases; nucleotides outside the gene matches: 5. The germline V gene encodes CDR1 LGHNA and CDR2 YSLEER. This CDR3 comprises 14 residues. The CDR3 reads CASSLHTGGYEQYF. DNA of the CDR3: TGCGCCAGCAGCCTCCACACAGGGGGCTACGAGCAGTACTTC.

In nucleotides, the CDR3 is TGTGCCACCAGTGGGGCGGGGGGGCTAACCAAAAACATTCAGTACTTC. It codes for CATSGAGGLTKNIQYF. V gene TRBV15 combines with J gene TRBJ2-4; TRBD2 agrees at 9 bases. The germline V gene encodes CDR1 LNHNV and CDR2 YYDKDF (reference sequence). The CDR3 spans 16 residues. Trimming cost V 6 bases and J 2 bases; bases outside gene matches: 8.

This clone was detected a few times. The chain joins TRBV7-9 to TRBJ2-1; TRBD2 aligns across 11 bases. The CDR3 covers 15 residues. Germline lookup yields CDR1 SEHNR and CDR2 FQNEAQ (reference sequence). The junction had 2 bases not matched to a gene; V was cut back by 2 bases and J by 5 bases. CDR3 sequence (DNA): TGTGCCAGCAGCTTAACTAGCGGGAGCCACAATGAGCAGTTCTTC. Its translation is CASSLTSGSHNEQFF.

The genes are TRBV5-4 and TRBJ1-3; D ambiguous. The germline V gene has CDR1 SGHNT and CDR2 YYREEE (reference sequence). V was cut by 0 bases and J by 2 bases, with 9 bases left in between. This CDR3 comprises 15 residues. CDR3 region: CASSLVTATGNTIYF. The CDR3, as DNA: TGTGCCAGCAGCTTGGTGACTGCTACTGGAAACACCATATATTTT.

In this sample, this clone turned up once. The J gene is TRBJ1-4, the V gene TRBV10-2; 7 bases align to TRBD1. This CDR3 is 15 amino acids long. Germline trimming cut 0 bases from V and 4 bases from J; bases unmatched to any gene: 2. Germline V gene data show CDR1 as WSHSY and CDR2 as SAAADI. The DNA for the CDR3 is TGCGCCAGCAGTGAGTCTAGGGGGCATAATGAAAAACTGTTTTTT. It encodes CASSESRGHNEKLFF.

Concerning this clone itself: The same CDR3 can be traced to other DNA sequences in this sample. This chain links TRBV7-2 with TRBJ1-2; 7 bases line up with TRBD1. Germline loops: CDR1 SGHTA, CDR2 FQGNSA. This CDR3 comprises 15 residues. The V and J ends lost 5 bases and 1 base, in that order; junction bases with no gene match: 7. The CDR3 sequence is CASSPQGRFNYGYTF. The CDR3 DNA sequence: TGTGCCAGCAGCCCACAGGGGAGATTTAACTATGGCTACACCTTC. The whole variable domain, filled in from reference TRBV7-2 and TRBJ1-2, reads GAGVSQSPSNKVTEKGKDVELRCDPISGHTALYWYRQSLGQGLEFLIYFQGNSAPDKSGLPSDRFSAERTGGSVSTLTIQRTQQEDSAVYLCASSPQGRFNYGYTFGSGTRLTVV.

About this clone itself: The sample has other DNA sequences that encode this CDR3 too. The rearrangement joins TRBV19 to TRBJ1-6, with D hard to call. The CDR3 contains 15 residues. V gave up 6 bases and J gave up 0 bases, with 9 bases separating them. CDR1 LNHDA and CDR2 SQIVND come from the germline V gene (reference sequence). CDR3 protein: CASSPGSSYNSPLHF. Written as DNA, the CDR3 is TGTGCCAGTAGCCCAGGAAGCTCCTATAATTCACCCCTCCACTTT.

This rearrangement joins TRBV13 to TRBJ2-1; 13 bases map to TRBD2. Germline-derived CDR1 and CDR2 are PRHDT and FYEKMQ (reference sequence). V dropped 5 bases and J dropped 6; count of bases not matched to a gene: 4. The CDR3 sequence is 15 residues long. Here the CDR3 DNA reads TGTGCCAGCAGCCCCCGGACTAGCGGGGGCAATGAGCAGTTCTTC. Encoded protein: CASSPRTSGGNEQFF.

This chain joins TRBV11-2 and TRBJ1-2; D is ambiguous. The V gene lost 5 bases and the J gene lost 6 bases, with 13 bases spanning the gap. This CDR3 contains 13 residues. CDR1 is SGHAT and CDR2 is FQNNGV in the germline V gene. CDR3 in DNA: TGTGCCAGCAGCCTTGAGGGAAGACATGGCTACACCTTC. This translates into CASSLEGRHGYTF.

V is TRBV28 and J is TRBJ2-1, with 7 bases lining up with TRBD2. V was pared by 5 bases and J by 6 bases, with 7 bases of the junction left unmatched. Looked up from germline, CDR1 is MDHEN and CDR2 is SYDVKM. The CDR3 is made up of 14 amino acids. The CDR3 DNA reads as TGTGCCAGCAGTCCTGGACTAGTTCCCAATGAGCAGTTCTTC. This codes for CASSPGLVPNEQFF.

The V and J genes are TRBV7-3 and TRBJ2-7; 7 bases are a match to TRBD2. The germline gives CDR1 SGHTA, CDR2 FQGTGA. With V trimmed by 3 bases and J by 2 bases, 7 bases remained unmatched. CDR3 size: 15 residues. CDR3: CASSLSGKAPYEQYF. CDR3 DNA: TGTGCCAGCAGCTTGAGCGGGAAGGCTCCCTACGAGCAGTACTTC.

This clone was counted only a few times. The chain employs TRBV28 and TRBJ2-1, with TRBD1 identical over 7 bases. The J segment lost 3 bases and the V segment lost 5 bases, leaving 10 bases of the junction unmatched. This CDR3 region has 16 residues. The germline CDR1 and CDR2 sequences are MDHEN and SYDVKM. The CDR3 sequence is CASSPPRPGGYNEQFF. CDR3 DNA sequence: TGTGCCAGCAGTCCGCCCCGGCCAGGGGGCTACAATGAGCAGTTCTTC.

The V gene is TRBV9, the J gene TRBJ1-1, with D perhaps TRBD1 (5 bases). The CDR3 has 15 residues. From germline, CDR1 is SGDLS and CDR2 YYNGEE. With 4 bases removed from V and 4 bases from J, the gap between germline ends came to 17 bases. CDR3 residues: CASSPTGGLGTEAFF. The CDR3 DNA follows: TGTGCCAGCAGCCCTACCGGGGGTTTGGGCACTGAAGCTTTCTTT.

V is TRBV7-2 and J is TRBJ2-1, with 9 bases fitting TRBD1. The CDR3 sequence is 18 residues long. V trimming: 1 base; J trimming: 3 bases; junction bases outside the gene matches: 10. Germline lookup yields CDR1 SGHTA and CDR2 FQGNSA. CDR3 DNA sequence: TGTGCCAGCAGCTTAGTTCGACAGACAGGGGGGGTCTACAATGAGCAGTTCTTC. The encoded protein is CASSLVRQTGGVYNEQFF.